A single sample gave rise to the 4 T cell receptor beta chains below, sequenced in a study of blood T cells in healthy people across ages. A second PCR of 7 to 11 cycles used a sample-barcoded 5' primer and a J-beta primer mix. MiXCR, applied by TCRdb to the 5' RACE reads, yields one record per CDR3 protein. The data hold 800,000 to 950,000 distinct CDR3 sequences, with about 44% observed a single time. The sequencing input was blood. Receptors originate from a young man in good health.

The chain carries TRBV6-2 or TRBV6-3 and TRBJ2-7; D is tentatively TRBD1 or TRBD2 (5 bases each). CDR1 is MNHEY and CDR2 is SVGEGT in the germline V gene. Trimming cost V 0 bases and J 0 bases, with 12 bases left between them. The CDR3 sequence is 16 residues long. The CDR3 loop is CASSYSRARDSYEQYF. DNA of the CDR3: TGTGCCAGCAGTTACTCGAGGGCCAGGGACTCCTACGAGCAGTACTTC.

The rearrangement joins TRBV11-2 to TRBJ2-5, with D tentatively TRBD1 (6 bases). The CDR3 has 15 amino acids. With 5 bases removed from V and 2 bases from J, the gap between germline ends came to 15 bases. Germline CDR1 reads SGHAT; CDR2 reads FQNNGV. CDR3 in amino acids: CASSVGTGIQETQYF. CDR3 nucleotides: TGTGCCAGCAGCGTAGGAACAGGGATTCAAGAGACCCAGTACTTC.

This clonotype has only a few counts. V usage is TRBV25-1 and J usage is TRBJ1-1, with a weak D call TRBD1 (5 bases). The CDR3 extends over 15 amino acids. Between the trimmed V and J ends, which lost 1 base and 4 bases, there was a span of 13 bases. The V gene's germline CDR1 is MGHDK and CDR2 SYGVNS. This chain's CDR3 is CASSELATGGTEAFF. The CDR3 region has the DNA TGTGCCAGCAGTGAATTAGCGACTGGGGGCACTGAAGCTTTCTTT.

The chain joins TRBV10-3 to TRBJ2-5, with D hard to call. Trimming cost V 4 bases and J 1 base, with 7 bases left between them. Germline CDR1 and CDR2: ENHRY and SYGVKD. This CDR3 region has 13 residues. The CDR3 here is CAISARSQETQYF. The CDR3 DNA is TGTGCCATCAGTGCTAGATCCCAAGAGACCCAGTACTTC.